Below, 22 T cell receptor beta chains from the same sample are listed, as sequenced in a study of T cell responses to AZD1222 COVID-19 vaccine. Assay: immunoSEQ multiplex PCR; the TCRdb copy retains only in-frame clones and omits some. The repertoire consists of tens of thousands of clones, with nearly 90% occurring once and the leading ten covering about a tenth. Here the sequenced sample was peripheral blood, taken on day 0 of AZD1222 vaccination. All receptors come from an adult in good health.

The V and J genes are TRBV6-2 or TRBV6-3 and TRBJ2-7; TRBD1 agrees at 10 bases. This CDR3 has 15 amino acids. J was trimmed by 3 bases and V by 4 bases; bases with no gene match: 6. Germline lookup yields CDR1 MNHEY and CDR2 SVGEGT. CDR3: CASSSPGQGSYEQYF. Here the CDR3 DNA reads TGTGCCAGCAGTTCACCGGGACAGGGGAGCTACGAGCAGTACTTC.

The chain is built from TRBV5-1 and TRBJ1-1, with D possibly being TRBD1 (5 bases). CDR3 length equals 15 residues. The V end lost 4 bases, the J end lost 3 bases, and 16 bases lay between the germline ends. CDR1 is SGHRS, CDR2 YFSETQ, per germline. CDR3 in amino acids: CASSPWGGRDTEAFF. The CDR3 coding sequence is TGCGCCAGCAGCCCCTGGGGGGGTCGGGACACTGAAGCTTTCTTT.

The chain couples TRBV3-1 (or the pseudogene TRBV3-2) to TRBJ2-7, with 10 bases fitting TRBD2. Germline CDR1 and CDR2: LGHDT and YNNKEL (reference sequence). This CDR3 spans 14 amino acids. V shed 4 bases and J 2 bases; nucleotides not matched to a gene: 2. The CDR3 is CASSPGLAAYEQYF. The CDR3, as DNA: TGTGCCAGCAGCCCCGGACTAGCGGCCTACGAGCAGTACTTC.

The rearrangement uses TRBV6-1 and TRBJ1-2; tentatively, D is TRBD1 (5 bases). From germline, CDR1 is MNHNS and CDR2 SASEGT. V shed 3 bases and J shed 4 bases, with 9 bases lying between them. The CDR3 runs to 13 residues. The chain's CDR3 is CASSDRERYGYTF. The CDR3 DNA follows: TGTGCCAGCAGTGACAGGGAACGCTATGGCTACACCTTC.

The V call is TRBV19, the J call TRBJ1-1, with D tentatively TRBD1 (6 bases). This CDR3 comprises 14 residues. V was cut by 3 bases and J by 4 bases, with 12 bases left in between. The germline V gene has CDR1 LNHDA and CDR2 SQIVND (reference sequence). CDR3 bases: TGTGCCAGTAGTATCACCAGGGGAAGCACTGAAGCTTTCTTT. Residues: CASSITRGSTEAFF.

V gene TRBV12-3 or TRBV12-4 combines with J gene TRBJ2-7; the D is unclear. CDR3 length: 12 residues. Trimming stripped 3 bases from V and 6 bases from J, with 9 bases between. The CDR3 nucleotides read TGTGCCAGCAGTTTGGAGTTGGGCGAGCAGTACGTC. Its protein is CASSLELGEQYV.

As DNA, the CDR3 is TGTGCCAGCAGCCGTCAACAGGGGGGAGGCACTGAAGCTTTCTTT. Translating gives CASSRQQGGGTEAFF. The rearrangement uses TRBV14 and TRBJ1-1; 8 bases are a match to TRBD1. This CDR3 contains 15 residues. With V trimmed by 4 bases and J by 4 bases, 8 bases remained unmatched. Germline CDR1 reads SGHDN; CDR2 reads FVKESK. Looking up the rest from reference TRBV14 and TRBJ1-1 gives the full variable domain: EAGVTQFPSHSVIEKGQTVTLRCDPISGHDNLYWYRRVMGKEIKFLLHFVKESKQDESGMPNNRFLAERTGGTYSTLKVQPAELEDSGVYFCASSRQQGGGTEAFFGQGTRLTVV.

This clone was seen a handful of times. This chain uses TRBV6-6 with TRBJ2-5; D remains unclear. This CDR3 has 14 residues. CDR1 and CDR2 from the germline V gene are MNHNY and SVGAGI (reference sequence). V lost 0 bases and J lost 1, with 6 bases in between. The DNA for the CDR3 is TGTGCCAGCAGTTACTCTCAGGTCCAAGAGACCCAGTACTTC. Protein product: CASSYSQVQETQYF.

V usage is TRBV28 and J usage is TRBJ2-7, with D hard to call. Trimming removed 6 bases from V and 1 base from J, with 16 bases in between. Germline CDR1 and CDR2: MDHEN and SYDVKM. The CDR3 runs to 15 residues. The CDR3 loop reads CASSNSEPPSYEQYF. The CDR3 region has the DNA TGTGCCAGCAGCAACTCAGAGCCGCCTTCCTACGAGCAGTACTTC.

V is TRBV29-1 and J is TRBJ2-1; D not certain. This CDR3 is built from 14 residues. The V and J ends lost 0 bases and 0 bases respectively, with 6 bases between them. CDR1 is SQVTM, CDR2 ANQGSEA, per germline. The CDR3 DNA sequence: TGCAGCGTTGAAGACCTGGTCTCCTACAATGAGCAGTTCTTC. Encoded protein: CSVEDLVSYNEQFF.

The J gene is TRBJ2-5, the V gene TRBV7-2; 9 bases are shared with TRBD1. Per the germline V gene, CDR1 is SGHTA and CDR2 is FQGNSA. After removal of 0 bases from V and 3 bases from J, the junction contained 5 bases not matched to a gene. The CDR3 has 16 residues. The CDR3 nucleotides are TGTGCCAGCAGCTTAGCGGGGGGACAGGGAAAAGAGACCCAGTACTTC. Amino acid sequence: CASSLAGGQGKETQYF.

The chain has TRBV5-4 and TRBJ2-1, with 9 bases matching TRBD2. Germline V gene sequence: CDR1 SGHNT, CDR2 YYREEE (reference sequence). The trim removed 4 bases at V and 4 bases at J, leaving 6 bases unmatched. CDR3 size: 15 residues. The CDR3 region is CASSPRLADYNEQFF. The CDR3 region has the DNA TGTGCCAGCAGCCCAAGACTAGCGGATTACAATGAGCAGTTCTTC.

Concerning this clone: Other nucleotide sequences in the sample specify the same CDR3. V gene TRBV6-5 combines with J gene TRBJ2-2; TRBD2 is a possible D gene (6 bases). The CDR3 has 13 residues. Germline lookup yields CDR1 MNHEY and CDR2 SVGAGI. V was shortened by 5 bases and J by 5 bases, with 9 bases between the two germline ends. Written as DNA, the CDR3 is TGTGCCAGCAGTCCCCGGGGGACCGGGGAGCTGTTTTTT. As protein: CASSPRGTGELFF.

The J gene is TRBJ1-1, the V gene TRBV2; D is ambiguous. Germline V gene sequence: CDR1 SNHLY, CDR2 FYNNEI. Trimming removed 6 bases at V and 4 bases at J, with 9 bases between. CDR3 length equals 12 residues. CDR3 amino acids: CASRGLVTEAFF. CDR3 DNA sequence: TGTGCCAGCAGAGGACTGGTCACTGAAGCTTTCTTT.

The gene calls are TRBV3-1 (or the pseudogene TRBV3-2) and TRBJ2-3; TRBD2 matches at 10 bases. V shed 4 bases and J 1 base; nucleotides not matched to a gene: 5. The CDR3 runs 16 residues. The V gene's germline CDR1 is LGHDT and CDR2 YNNKEL (reference sequence). For the CDR3, the DNA is TGTGCCAGCAGCCTCGGACTAGCGGAAGGCACAGATACGCAGTATTTT. It specifies CASSLGLAEGTDTQYF.

This rearrangement joins TRBV7-9 to TRBJ2-2, with a weak D call TRBD1 (6 bases). The germline gives CDR1 SEHNR, CDR2 FQNEAQ (reference sequence). The CDR3 spans 15 residues. Trimming cost V 5 bases and J 5 bases, with 15 bases left between them. CDR3 sequence reads: CASSNTGLGTGELFF. For the CDR3, the DNA is TGTGCCAGCAGCAATACAGGGTTGGGGACCGGGGAGCTGTTTTTT.

CDR3 amino acids: CASSPPPGAGGPPETQYF. The CDR3, as DNA: TGTGCCAGCAGCCCACCCCCGGGTGCGGGGGGGCCCCCGGAGACCCAGTACTTC. The chain has TRBV3-1 (or the pseudogene TRBV3-2) and TRBJ2-5; TRBD2 aligns across 9 bases. V lost 4 bases and J lost 5; bases outside the gene matches: 17. The V gene's germline CDR1 is LGHDT and CDR2 YNNKEL (reference sequence). The CDR3 runs to 18 residues.

V gene TRBV5-6 combines with J gene TRBJ1-5; D remains ambiguous. The CDR3 is 14 residues long. Looked up from germline, CDR1 is SGHDT and CDR2 is YYEEEE. Trimming removed 1 base at V and 1 base at J, with 6 bases between. This CDR3 reads CASSLTGSNQPQHF. The CDR3 DNA is TGTGCCAGCAGCTTGACCGGAAGCAATCAGCCCCAGCATTTT.

The gene calls are TRBV28 and TRBJ1-2; D ambiguous. Trimming removed 2 bases from V and 3 bases from J, with 4 bases in between. The CDR3 runs to 12 residues. Germline CDR1 is MDHEN and CDR2 is SYDVKM. The CDR3 sequence: CASSLDDYGYTF. Here the CDR3 DNA reads TGTGCCAGCAGTTTAGACGACTATGGCTACACCTTC.

The chain joins TRBV10-3 to TRBJ1-2; tentatively, D is TRBD1 (6 bases). The length of the CDR3 is 14 residues. The germline V and J ends were trimmed by 10 bases and 1 base, with 16 bases remaining between them. Germline CDR1 and CDR2: ENHRY and SYGVKD. CDR3 coding DNA: TGTGCCACCACGGGGGGGGCCCTTAACTATGGCTACACCTTC. This sequence encodes CATTGGALNYGYTF.

The genes are TRBV28 and TRBJ1-2; D is unclear. The CDR3 consists of 17 residues. Deletions cut 5 bases from V and 4 bases from J, with 23 bases between. Per the germline V gene, CDR1 is MDHEN and CDR2 is SYDVKM. This CDR3 is CASSPESSAMWTYGYTF. The CDR3 nucleotides are TGTGCCAGCAGTCCTGAGTCCAGCGCTATGTGGACCTATGGCTACACCTTC.

This chain links TRBV11-2 with TRBJ1-4, with D perhaps matching TRBD1 (5 bases). V was cut by 3 bases and J by 5 bases, with 10 bases left in between. Germline V gene data show CDR1 as SGHAT and CDR2 as FQNNGV. The CDR3 sequence is 14 residues long. CDR3: CASSFRDLNEKLFF. CDR3 sequence (DNA): TGTGCCAGCAGCTTCAGGGACCTAAATGAAAAACTGTTTTTT.